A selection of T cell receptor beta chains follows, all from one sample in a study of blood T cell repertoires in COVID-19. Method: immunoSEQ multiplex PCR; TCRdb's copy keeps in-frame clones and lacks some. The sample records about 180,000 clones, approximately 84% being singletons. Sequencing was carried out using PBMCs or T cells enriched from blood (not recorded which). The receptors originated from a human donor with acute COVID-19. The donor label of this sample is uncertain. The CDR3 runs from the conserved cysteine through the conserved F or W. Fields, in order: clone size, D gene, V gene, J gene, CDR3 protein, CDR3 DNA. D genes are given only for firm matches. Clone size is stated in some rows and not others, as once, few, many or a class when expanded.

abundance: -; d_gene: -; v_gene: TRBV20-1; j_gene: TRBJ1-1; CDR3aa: CSASASRVYEAFF; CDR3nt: TGCAGTGCTAGTGCGAGCAGGGTGTATGAAGCTTTCTTT
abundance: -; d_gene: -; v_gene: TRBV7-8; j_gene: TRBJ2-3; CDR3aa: CASSLAPSKDTQYF; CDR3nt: TGTGCCAGCAGCTTAGCCCCGTCTAAGGATACGCAGTATTTT
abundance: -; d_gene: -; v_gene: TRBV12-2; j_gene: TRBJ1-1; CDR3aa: CASRLWVRRLLPPKNTEAFF; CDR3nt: TGTGCAAGTCGCTTATGGGTGCGGCGACTTCTTCCCCCCAAGAACACTGAAGCTTTCTTT
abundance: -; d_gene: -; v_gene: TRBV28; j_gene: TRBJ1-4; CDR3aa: CASSLQRLGTPKREKLFF; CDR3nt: TGTGCCAGCAGTTTGCAACGGCTCGGGACACCCAAGAGGGAAAAACTGTTTTTT
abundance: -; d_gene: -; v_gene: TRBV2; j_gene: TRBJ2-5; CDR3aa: CASSDTSAGGRETQYF; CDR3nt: TGTGCCAGCAGTGACACTAGCGCTGGGGGCCGAGAGACCCAGTACTTC
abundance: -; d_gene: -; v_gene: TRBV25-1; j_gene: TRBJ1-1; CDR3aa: CASSADNGWGTEAFF; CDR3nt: TGTGCCAGCAGTGCGGACAACGGATGGGGTACTGAAGCTTTCTTT
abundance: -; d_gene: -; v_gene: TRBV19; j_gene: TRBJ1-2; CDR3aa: CASSMILVLGENYGYTF; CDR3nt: TGTGCCAGTAGTATGATTCTTGTACTGGGCGAGAACTATGGCTACACCTTC
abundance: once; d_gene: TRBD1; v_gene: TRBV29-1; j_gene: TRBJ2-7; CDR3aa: CSVSATGNYEQYF; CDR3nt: TGCAGCGTTTCCGCGACAGGGAACTACGAGCAGTACTTC
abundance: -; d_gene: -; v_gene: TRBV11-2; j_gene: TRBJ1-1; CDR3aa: CASRALSGGRTTEAFF; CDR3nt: TGTGCCAGCAGGGCCCTCTCGGGGGGACGAACAACTGAAGCTTTCTTT
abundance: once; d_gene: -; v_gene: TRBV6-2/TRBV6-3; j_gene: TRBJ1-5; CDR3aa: CASSYLGAGQPQHF; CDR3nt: TGTGCCAGCAGTTACTTGGGGGCGGGTCAGCCCCAGCATTTT
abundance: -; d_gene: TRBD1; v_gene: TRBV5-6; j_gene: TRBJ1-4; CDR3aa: CASSGNRGRREKLFF; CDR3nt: TGTGCCAGCAGCGGTAACAGGGGGCGGCGTGAAAAACTGTTTTTT
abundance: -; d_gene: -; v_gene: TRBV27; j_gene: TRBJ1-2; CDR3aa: CASSFSGTPGGYTF; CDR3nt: TGTGCCAGCAGTTTCTCCGGGACACCTGGGGGCTACACCTTC
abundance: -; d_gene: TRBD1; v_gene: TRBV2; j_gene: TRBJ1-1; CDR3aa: CASRERQGNTEAFF; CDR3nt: TGTGCCAGCAGAGAAAGACAGGGGAACACTGAAGCTTTCTTT
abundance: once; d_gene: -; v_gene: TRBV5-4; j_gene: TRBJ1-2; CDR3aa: CASSPGQKKNYGYTF; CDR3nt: TGTGCCAGCAGCCCGGGACAAAAGAAGAACTATGGCTACACCTTC
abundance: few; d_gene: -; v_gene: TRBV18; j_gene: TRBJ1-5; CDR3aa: CASSPAGAGQPQHF; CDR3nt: TGTGCCAGCTCACCAGCGGGGGCGGGTCAGCCCCAGCATTTT
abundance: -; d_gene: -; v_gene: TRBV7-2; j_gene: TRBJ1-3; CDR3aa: CASSLARSTGNTIYF; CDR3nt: TGTGCCAGCAGCTTAGCGCGGTCTACTGGAAACACCATATATTTT
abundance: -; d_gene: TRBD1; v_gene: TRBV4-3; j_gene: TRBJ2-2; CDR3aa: CASSRDRLSTGELFF; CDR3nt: TGCGCCAGCAGCCGGGACAGGCTGAGCACCGGGGAGCTGTTTTTT
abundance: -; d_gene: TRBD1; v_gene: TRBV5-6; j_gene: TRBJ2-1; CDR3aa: CASSSPLDRAYSDDEQFF; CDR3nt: TGTGCCAGCAGCTCACCACTCGACAGGGCCTACTCGGACGATGAGCAGTTCTTC
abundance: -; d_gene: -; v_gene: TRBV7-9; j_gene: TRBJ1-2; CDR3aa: CASSSLSYGYTF; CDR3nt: TGTGCCAGCAGCTCCCTCTCCTATGGCTACACCTTC
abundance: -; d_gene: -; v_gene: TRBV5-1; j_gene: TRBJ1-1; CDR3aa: CASSPTGHTEAFF; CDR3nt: TGCGCCAGCAGTCCTACAGGGCACACTGAAGCTTTCTTT
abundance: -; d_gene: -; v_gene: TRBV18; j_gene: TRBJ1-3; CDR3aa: CASSPPAELWGNTIYF; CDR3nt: TGTGCCAGCTCACCACCAGCGGAGCTCTGGGGAAACACCATATATTTT
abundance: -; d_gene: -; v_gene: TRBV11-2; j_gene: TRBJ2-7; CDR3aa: CASSLAGYEQYF; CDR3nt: TGTGCCAGCAGCTTAGCGGGTTACGAGCAGTACTTC
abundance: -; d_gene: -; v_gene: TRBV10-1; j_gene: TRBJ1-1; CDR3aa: CASRLQLDTEAFF; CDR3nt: TGCGCCAGCAGGCTACAGCTGGACACTGAAGCTTTCTTT
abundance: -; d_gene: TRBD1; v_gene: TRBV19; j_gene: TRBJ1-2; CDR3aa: CASRPHRDSYGYTF; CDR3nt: TGTGCCAGTAGACCTCACCGGGACAGCTATGGCTACACCTTC
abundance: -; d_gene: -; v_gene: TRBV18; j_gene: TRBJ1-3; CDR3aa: CASSQSELISGNTIYF; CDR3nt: TGTGCCAGCTCACAAAGCGAGTTGATCTCTGGAAACACCATATATTTT
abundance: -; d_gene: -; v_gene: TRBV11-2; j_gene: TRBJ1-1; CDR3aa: CASSLEGAGTEAFF; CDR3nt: TGTGCCAGCAGCTTAGAGGGGGCGGGCACTGAAGCTTTCTTT
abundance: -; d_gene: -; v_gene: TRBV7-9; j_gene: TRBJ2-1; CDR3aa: CASSLGVSLGDNEQFF; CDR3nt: TGTGCCAGCAGCTTGGGCGTCTCCTTGGGCGACAATGAGCAGTTCTTC
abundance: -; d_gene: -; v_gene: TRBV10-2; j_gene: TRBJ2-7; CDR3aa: CASTTDSSYEQYF; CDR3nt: TGCGCCAGCACCACGGACAGCTCCTACGAGCAGTACTTC
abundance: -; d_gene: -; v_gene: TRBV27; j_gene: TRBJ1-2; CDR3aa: CASSSSTVYGYTF; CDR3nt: -
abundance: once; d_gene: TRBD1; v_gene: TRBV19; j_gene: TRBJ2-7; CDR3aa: CASSGGQGGSYEQYF; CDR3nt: TGTGCCAGCTCCGGAGGACAGGGTGGTTCCTACGAGCAGTACTTC
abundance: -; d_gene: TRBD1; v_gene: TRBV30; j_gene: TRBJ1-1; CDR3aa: CAQIYNRGGGTEAFF; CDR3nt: TGTGCCCAGATTTATAACAGGGGAGGAGGGACTGAAGCTTTCTTT
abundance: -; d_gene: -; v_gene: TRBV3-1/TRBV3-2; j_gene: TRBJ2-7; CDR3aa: CASSPSSYEQYF; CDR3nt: TGTGCCAGCAGCCCGAGCTCCTACGAGCAGTACTTC
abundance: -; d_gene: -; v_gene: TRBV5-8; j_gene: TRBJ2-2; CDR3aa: CASSPRGTGELFF; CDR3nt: TGTGCCAGCAGCCCAAGGGGTACCGGGGAGCTGTTTTTT
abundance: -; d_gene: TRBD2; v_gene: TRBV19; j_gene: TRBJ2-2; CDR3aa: CASYSRSPTSGGTNTGELFF; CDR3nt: TGTGCCAGCTACAGTAGAAGTCCGACTAGCGGGGGTACGAACACCGGGGAGCTGTTTTTT
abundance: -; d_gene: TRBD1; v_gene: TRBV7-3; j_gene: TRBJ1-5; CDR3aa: CASSLMPSRTGNQPQHF; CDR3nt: TGTGCCAGCAGCTTAATGCCGAGCCGGACAGGGAATCAGCCCCAGCATTTT
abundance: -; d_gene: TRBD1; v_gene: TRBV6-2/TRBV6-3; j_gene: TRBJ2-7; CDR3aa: CASSRQGYEQYF; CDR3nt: TGTGCCAGCAGTCGACAGGGGTACGAGCAGTACTTC
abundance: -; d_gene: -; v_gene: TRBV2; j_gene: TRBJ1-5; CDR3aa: CASSPSGPGQPQHF; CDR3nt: TGTGCCAGCAGTCCCTCAGGGCCCGGACAGCCCCAGCATTTT
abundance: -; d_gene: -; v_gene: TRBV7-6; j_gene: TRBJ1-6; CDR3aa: CASSLDGGSSYNSPLHF; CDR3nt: TGTGCCAGCAGCTTAGACGGGGGTAGCTCCTATAATTCACCCCTCCACTTT
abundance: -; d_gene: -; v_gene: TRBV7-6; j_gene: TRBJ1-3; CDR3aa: CASSTPGSDSGNTIYF; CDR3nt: TGTGCCAGCAGCACCCCGGGGTCCGACTCTGGAAACACCATATATTTT
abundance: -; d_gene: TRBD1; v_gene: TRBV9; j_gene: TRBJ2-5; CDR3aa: CASSRGQGRQTQYF; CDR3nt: TGTGCCAGCAGCCGGGGACAGGGAAGGCAGACCCAGTACTTC
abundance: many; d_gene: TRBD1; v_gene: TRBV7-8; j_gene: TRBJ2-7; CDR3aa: CASSRIQGNGYEQYF; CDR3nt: TGTGCCAGCAGCAGAATACAGGGGAACGGGTACGAGCAGTACTTC
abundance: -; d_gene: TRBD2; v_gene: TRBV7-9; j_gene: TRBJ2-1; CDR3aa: CASSHRGLAGGEQFF; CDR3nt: TGTGCCAGCAGCCATCGGGGTCTAGCGGGCGGTGAGCAGTTCTTC
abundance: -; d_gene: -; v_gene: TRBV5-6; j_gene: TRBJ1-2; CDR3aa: CASSSGREAGYTF; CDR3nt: TGTGCCAGCAGCTCGGGGAGGGAGGCTGGCTACACCTTC
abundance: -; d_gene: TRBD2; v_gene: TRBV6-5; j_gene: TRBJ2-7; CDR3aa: CASSLGTSGGYEQYF; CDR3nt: TGTGCCAGCAGTCTCGGGACTAGCGGGGGCTACGAGCAGTACTTC
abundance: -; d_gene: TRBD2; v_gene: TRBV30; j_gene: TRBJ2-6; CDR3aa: CAWSPVELAGGSGANVLTF; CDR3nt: TGTGCCTGGAGTCCCGTGGAACTAGCGGGGGGGTCTGGGGCCAACGTCCTGACTTTC
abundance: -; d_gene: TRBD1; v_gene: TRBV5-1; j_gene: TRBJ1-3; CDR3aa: CASSPGTVGNTIYF; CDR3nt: TGCGCCAGCAGCCCAGGGACAGTTGGAAACACCATATATTTT
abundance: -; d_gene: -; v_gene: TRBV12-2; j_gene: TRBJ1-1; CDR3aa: CASRPPGTGGTWESTEAFF; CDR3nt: TGTGCAAGTCGCCCCCCCGGGACAGGGGGTACTTGGGAGAGCACTGAAGCTTTCTTT
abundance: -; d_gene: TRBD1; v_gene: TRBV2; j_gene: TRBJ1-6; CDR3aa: CASSVSGGNSPLHF; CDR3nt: TGTGCCAGCAGTGTATCAGGGGGTAATTCACCCCTCCACTTT